This is a list of T cell receptor beta chains from one sample in a study of molecular identifiers for immune sequencing clone quantification. TCRdb ran MiXCR on the PCR reads and lists one entry per CDR3 protein. The data hold around 460,000 distinct CDR3 sequences, with roughly 25% observed a single time. Material: naive CD8+ T cells from blood, with Jurkat cell RNA spiked in. The receptors stem from a human donor in good health. Some libraries in this study had Jurkat cell RNA spiked in. Both conserved end residues are part of each CDR3. The order of the fields is CDR3 length, V gene, D gene, J gene, clone size, CDR3 protein, CDR3 DNA. D genes are given only for firm matches. Clone sizes are given selectively: once, few, many, or a class where the clone is expanded.

>13|TRBV30|-|TRBJ2-7|few
CAWSVLMEREQYF
TGTGCCTGGAGTGTACTCATGGAGAGAGAGCAGTACTTC
>15|TRBV6-2/TRBV6-3|-|TRBJ2-7|-
CASFVGPDQAYEQYF
TGTGCCAGCTTTGTGGGCCCTGACCAGGCCTACGAGCAGTACTTC
>18|TRBV27|TRBD1|TRBJ1-1|-
CASSSRTGQGARSTEAFF
TGTGCCAGCAGTAGTAGGACGGGACAGGGAGCGAGGAGCACTGAAGCTTTCTTT
>15|TRBV20-1|-|TRBJ1-5|-
CSAKPRTNSNQPQHF
TGCAGTGCGAAACCCAGGACAAATTCAAATCAGCCCCAGCATTTT
>16|TRBV7-9|-|TRBJ2-3|-
CASSLAVGESTDTQYF
TGTGCCAGCAGCTTGGCAGTGGGGGAGAGCACAGATACGCAGTATTTT
>15|TRBV7-9|-|TRBJ2-7|many
CASSLVLTGTSEQYF
TGTGCCAGCAGCTTAGTTTTGACAGGGACTTCCGAGCAGTACTTC
>16|TRBV4-1|TRBD2|TRBJ2-1|-
CASSQEVAGGYNEQFF
TGCGCCAGCAGCCAAGAAGTAGCGGGAGGATACAATGAGCAGTTCTTC
>14|TRBV27|-|TRBJ2-7|-
CASSWGPDTYEQHF
TGTGCCAGCAGTTGGGGACCGGACACCTACGAGCAGCACTTC
>14|TRBV10-3|-|TRBJ2-7|many
CAISESVNSYEQYF
TGTGCCATCAGTGAGTCGGTGAACTCCTACGAGCAGTACTTC
>13|TRBV2|TRBD2|TRBJ2-7|many
CASSPGLGYEQYF
TGTGCCAGCAGTCCTGGACTAGGGTACGAGCAGTACTTC
>12|TRBV28|-|TRBJ1-1|many
CATNGKQAWAFF
TGTGCCACAAACGGAAAACAGGCTTGGGCTTTCTTT